Below, 17 T cell receptor beta chains from the same sample are listed, as sequenced in a study of human T cells and chemical hapten exposure. Noted time point: pre-sensitization, week 0. This sample's treatment: therapeutic diphenylcyclopropenone sensitization with weekly scalp DPC. One entry per CDR3 protein results from TCRdb running MiXCR on the RACE reads. The sample has about 61,000 distinct CDR3 sequences; approximately 7% are singletons. The sample was whole blood, taken in connection with sensitization to the hapten diphenylcyclopropenone (DPC). These receptors all stem from a woman in her 30s with alopecia areata. Some clones in this sample may be carry-over from other donors' samples.

This clonotype was seen many times. This sequence joins TRBV2 and TRBJ1-6; 9 bases line up with TRBD1. This CDR3 comprises 15 residues. Germline values: CDR1 SNHLY, CDR2 FYNNEI. J gave up 6 bases and V 6 bases, and 6 bases lay outside the gene matches. CDR3 sequence: CASSLQGAPNSPLHF. The CDR3 DNA reads TGTGCCAGCAGCCTACAGGGGGCACCTAATTCACCCCTCCACTTT.

This clonotype was seen at least ten times. The chain couples TRBV5-4 to TRBJ1-1, with unresolved D. The CDR3 runs 14 residues. With 0 bases removed from V and 0 bases from J, the gap between germline ends came to 6 bases. Germline loops: CDR1 SGHNT, CDR2 YYREEE (reference sequence). The CDR3 DNA follows: TGTGCCAGCAGCTTGGATGGCCTGAACACTGAAGCTTTCTTT. Translation: CASSLDGLNTEAFF.

This clonotype was recorded at least ten times. The V gene is TRBV6-6, the J gene TRBJ1-1; no firm D call. Germline CDR1 and CDR2: MNHNY and SVGAGI (reference sequence). The CDR3 is 13 amino acids. V lost 6 bases, J lost 1 base, and 9 bases lay in between. The CDR3 region has the DNA TGTGCCAGCAGGAGGATCGGGAACACTGAAGCTTTCTTT. Its translation is CASRRIGNTEAFF.

At least ten counts were recorded for this clonotype. J is TRBJ2-3 and V is TRBV7-8, with 9 bases that match TRBD1. The ends lost 1 base at V and 0 bases at J; junction bases unmatched: 2. CDR1 is SGHVS, CDR2 FQNEAQ, per germline. There are 16 residues in the CDR3. CDR3 residues: CASSLGTGASTDTQYF. The CDR3 DNA reads as TGTGCCAGCAGCTTAGGGACAGGGGCTAGCACAGATACGCAGTATTTT. Using reference TRBV7-8 and TRBJ2-3 for the parts outside the CDR3, the full variable domain is GAGVSQSPRYKVAKRGQDVALRCDPISGHVSLFWYQQALGQGPEFLTYFQNEAQLDKSGLPSDRFFAERPEGSVSTLKIQRTQQEDSAVYLCASSLGTGASTDTQYFGPGTRLTVL.

This clonotype was picked up many times. The rearrangement links TRBV9 to TRBJ1-1; D not resolved. Trimming removed 0 bases at V and 0 bases at J, with 3 bases between. This CDR3 has 13 residues. CDR1 and CDR2 from the germline V gene are SGDLS and YYNGEE. In DNA, the CDR3 is TGTGCCAGCAGCGTAGAAATGAACACTGAAGCTTTCTTT. It is translated as CASSVEMNTEAFF.

This clonotype was seen repeatedly, ten times or more. The genes are TRBV25-1 and TRBJ1-4, with 9 bases matching TRBD1. Germline V gene lookup returns CDR1 MGHDK and CDR2 SYGVNS. With V trimmed by 5 bases and J by 7 bases, 14 bases remained unmatched. The CDR3 is 17 amino acids. CDR3 region: CASSSPEGQGRFEKLFF. The CDR3 DNA reads as TGTGCCAGCAGTTCCCCAGAAGGACAGGGGAGGTTTGAAAAACTGTTTTTT.

This clonotype was observed many times. This chain uses TRBV24-1 with TRBJ2-5, with a weak D call TRBD2 (7 bases). The CDR3 covers 14 residues. Germline lookup yields CDR1 KGHDR and CDR2 SFDVKD. With 3 bases removed from V and 5 bases from J, the gap between germline ends came to 12 bases. The CDR3 nucleotides are TGTGCCACCAGTGATAGGACGGGGGGCGAGACCCAGTACTTC. Its translation: CATSDRTGGETQYF.

This clonotype showed up many times. The V and J genes are TRBV6-6 and TRBJ2-3; 7 bases align to TRBD2. Trimming removed 6 bases from V and 2 bases from J; junction bases left unmatched: 11. Germline-derived CDR1 and CDR2 are MNHNY and SVGAGI (reference sequence). This CDR3 contains 16 residues. The CDR3 loop reads CASSLTQAGTTDTQYF. In DNA, the CDR3 is TGTGCCAGCAGCCTGACTCAAGCGGGGACCACAGATACGCAGTATTTT.

This clonotype was seen many times. This chain connects TRBV20-1 to TRBJ1-6, with 10 bases aligning to TRBD1. Germline lookup yields CDR1 DFQATT and CDR2 SNEGSKA (reference sequence). Trimming removed 4 bases from V and 7 bases from J; junction bases left unmatched: 4. The CDR3 length is 14 residues. The DNA for the CDR3 is TGCAGTGCTAAACCGGGACAGGGGAATTCACCCCTCCACTTT. Protein product: CSAKPGQGNSPLHF.

In its sample, this clonotype was seen a few times. CDR3 DNA: TGTGCCGCTGTAAACCAGGTGAACACTGAAGCTTTCTTT. It encodes CAAVNQVNTEAFF. This chain joins TRBV27 and TRBJ1-1; D remains ambiguous. The V and J ends lost 11 bases and 0 bases respectively, with 13 bases between them. The germline gives CDR1 MNHEY, CDR2 SMNVEV (reference sequence). CDR3 length: 13 amino acids.

This clonotype was seen only a few times. This rearrangement joins TRBV6-6 to TRBJ1-2, with D tentatively TRBD1 (6 bases). This CDR3 comprises 14 residues. Trimming pared 7 bases from V and 4 bases from J, leaving 16 bases between. CDR1 is MNHNY and CDR2 is SVGAGI in the germline V gene (reference sequence). In nucleotides, the CDR3 is TGTGCCAGCATAAACCGGGACACCACCTATGGCTACACCTTC. Protein product: CASINRDTTYGYTF.

Many counts were recorded for this clonotype. V and J are TRBV20-1 and TRBJ1-2; 7 bases agree with TRBD1. Germline V gene sequence: CDR1 DFQATT, CDR2 SNEGSKA (reference sequence). This CDR3 is 18 amino acids long. V was pared by 0 bases and J by 0 bases, with 13 bases of the junction left unmatched. CDR3 region: CSARERWDSRYSNYGYTF. The DNA of the CDR3 is TGCAGTGCTAGAGAGAGATGGGACAGTCGATACTCTAACTATGGCTACACCTTC.

This clonotype came up many times. Here the CDR3 DNA reads TGTGCCAGCACTCTTGGGGGGGGAGGCCAAGAGACCCAGTACTTC. Translation gives CASTLGGGGQETQYF. J is TRBJ2-5 and V is TRBV5-6; 7 positions match TRBD2. The length of the CDR3 is 15 residues. The germline V gene has CDR1 SGHDT and CDR2 YYEEEE. V shed 6 bases, J shed 1 base, and the junction held 9 bases outside the gene matches.

Many counts were recorded for this clonotype. This rearrangement joins TRBV20-1 to TRBJ2-5; D gene ambiguous. The CDR3 runs to 11 residues. V lost 6 bases to trimming and J lost 4 bases, with 9 bases between them. The V gene's germline CDR1 is DFQATT and CDR2 SNEGSKA (reference sequence). CDR3 nucleotides: TGCAGTGCCTGGTTGACAGAGACCCAGTACTTC. Amino acids: CSAWLTETQYF.

This clonotype was picked up many times. This chain joins TRBV12-3 or TRBV12-4 and TRBJ2-7; D not certain. V lost 5 bases to trimming and J lost 5 bases, with 16 bases between them. The CDR3 sequence is 14 residues long. DNA for the CDR3: TGTGCCAGCAGTCACCCCGGGCAGAGGAACGAGCAGTACTTC. It translates to CASSHPGQRNEQYF.

This clonotype was seen a handful of times. This rearrangement joins TRBV12-3 or TRBV12-4 to TRBJ1-5; 7 bases are a match to TRBD1. The CDR3 consists of 13 residues. J lost 4 bases, V lost 7 bases, and 4 bases had no gene match. In nucleotides, the CDR3 is TGTGCCAGCAACCCGACAGGGAATCAGCCCCAGCATTTT. Translation: CASNPTGNQPQHF.

At least ten counts were recorded for this clonotype. The chain employs TRBV29-1 and TRBJ2-7; a weak D match, TRBD2 (6 bases). V was pared by 5 bases and J by 6 bases, with 11 bases between. Germline-derived CDR1 and CDR2 are SQVTM and ANQGSEA. The CDR3 is 11 amino acids. The CDR3: CSVRLDGEQYF. The CDR3 DNA reads as TGCAGCGTTCGACTAGATGGCGAGCAGTACTTC.